This T cell receptor (beta chain) was captured in a study of blood T cell repertoires in COVID-19. Across the whole study: The United States, Italy and Spain supplied acute and convalescent COVID-19 samples. T cells, B-cell-depleted T cells, or PBMCs supplied cDNA or gDNA.

Per the original data handling: It was from reference gene primer amplification that nucleated cell counts were estimated. TCRdb's table, derived via immunoSEQ multiplex PCR, lists solely in-frame clones and lacks some. V and J calls and clone size are those listed in that table; D and trimming were worked out from the DNA. The data hold fewer than 85,000 clones, with around 88% observed a single time. Germline loops: CDR1 MNHEY, CDR2 SVGEGT. V dropped 5 bases and J dropped 0; count of bases not matched to a gene: 7. This CDR3 has 17 amino acids. The TCR was taken from a man aged 60 to 69 with acute or convalescent COVID-19. The chain recombines TRBV6-2 or TRBV6-3 with TRBJ1-4; TRBD1 agrees at 9 bases. What was sequenced was peripheral blood. This chain's CDR3 is CASSRTGDLPTNEKLFF. The CDR3 DNA is TGTGCCAGCAGTCGGACAGGGGACCTTCCAACTAATGAAAAACTGTTTTTT.